Described below is a single T cell receptor (beta chain) sequence and its context. Its antigen remains undetermined. One base away there is no much larger clone; base qualities are not given. The method behind the library was RT-PCR. The sequencer was an Illumina HiSeq 2500. Starting from the raw public reads, TCRdb applied fastp trimming at Q25, assembled clones with MiXCR and retained in-frame beta chains. Every distinct CDR3 protein forms one entry, paired with its most common genes and DNA. In this sample the table shows about 700,000 distinct CDR3 sequences, 11% to 15% of which occur a single time. The ten largest clonotypes hold around 7.3% of the sample. These data originate in a study of response to subunit inactivated influenza vaccine (dated by TCRdb to between 2017 and 2018). With regard to the full study: Deep quantitative profiling of the T cell receptor repertoire was used in the study to follow responses to a trivalent subunit inactivated influenza vaccine.

The CDR3 has 17 amino acids, counting the end cysteine and phenylalanine. Here the CDR3 DNA is all that survives: 51 bases in frame from base 1. V ends up 6 bases short and J 0 bases short, with an unmatched junction base count of 13. Study-wide conclusions, independent of this receptor: The authors suggested that each seasonal influenza vaccination may recruit only a limited number of new T cells.

The source material was PBMCs from blood, sampled 14 to 15 days before vaccination. The rearrangement joined TRBV12-3 or TRBV12-4 to TRBJ2-7, with 8 central nucleotides matching TRBD1. This receptor was taken from a man aged 45-60 years who received an inactivated influenza vaccine. Donor details come from another sample of the same person, matched by shared clones. The CDR3 corresponds to CASSAPPGTGNSYEQYF. Here is the DNA: TGTGCCAGCAGCGCTCCCCCCGGGACAGGAAACTCCTACGAGCAGTACTTC.